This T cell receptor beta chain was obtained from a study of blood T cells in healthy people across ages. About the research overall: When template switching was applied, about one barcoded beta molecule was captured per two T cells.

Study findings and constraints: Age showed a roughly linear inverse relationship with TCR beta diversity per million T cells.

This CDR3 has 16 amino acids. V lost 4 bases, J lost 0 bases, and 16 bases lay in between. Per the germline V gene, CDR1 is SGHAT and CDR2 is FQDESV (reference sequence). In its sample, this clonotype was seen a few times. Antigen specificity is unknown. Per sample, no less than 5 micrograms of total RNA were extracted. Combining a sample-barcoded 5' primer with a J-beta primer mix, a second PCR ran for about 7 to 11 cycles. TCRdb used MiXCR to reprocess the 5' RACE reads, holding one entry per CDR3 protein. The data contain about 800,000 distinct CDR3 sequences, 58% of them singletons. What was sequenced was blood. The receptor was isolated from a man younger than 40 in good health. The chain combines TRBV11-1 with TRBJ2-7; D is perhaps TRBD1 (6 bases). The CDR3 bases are TGTGCCAGCAGCTCCCGCAGAGCGGACAGCTCCTACGAGCAGTACTTC. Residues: CASSSRRADSSYEQYF.